A single sample gave rise to the 10 T cell receptor beta chains below, sequenced in a study of blood T cell repertoires in COVID-19. The repertoire was sequenced with immunoSEQ multiplex PCR; TCRdb's copy has only in-frame clones and lacks some. Altogether under 200,000 clones are present, around 90% being singletons, with the ten largest covering 2% to 3%. Input material: peripheral blood. The receptor source for this set is a man aged 18 to 30 with acute or convalescent COVID-19.

The count of this clone is one. The chain links TRBV29-1 to TRBJ2-5, with TRBD1 matching over 7 bases. The trim removed 7 bases at V and 5 bases at J, leaving 13 bases unmatched. This CDR3 has 14 amino acids. The germline V gene has CDR1 SQVTM and CDR2 ANQGSEA. The chain's CDR3 is CSGSVDRDWETQYF. In nucleotides, the CDR3 is TGCAGCGGATCCGTTGACAGGGATTGGGAGACCCAGTACTTC.

The chain joins TRBV12-3 or TRBV12-4 to TRBJ1-1, with 7 bases lining up with TRBD1. The V gene end was trimmed by 6 bases and the J gene end by 4 bases; junction bases not matched to a gene: 5. CDR3 length: 13 amino acids. Written as DNA, the CDR3 is TGTGCCAGCAGATGGGACAGTGGCACTGAAGCTTTCTTT. It translates to CASRWDSGTEAFF.

The gene calls are TRBV29-1 and TRBJ2-1, with 7 bases lining up with TRBD2. CDR1 and CDR2 from the germline V gene are SQVTM and ANQGSEA. V lost 6 bases to trimming and J lost 0 bases; unmatched junction nucleotides: 2. The CDR3 has 13 residues. The CDR3 spells CSVRLASYNEQFF. CDR3 nucleotides: TGCAGCGTGAGACTAGCCTCCTACAATGAGCAGTTCTTC.

V gene TRBV9 combines with J gene TRBJ2-2, with TRBD1 as a possible D gene (6 bases). Germline V gives CDR1 SGDLS, CDR2 YYNGEE. Trimming shortened V by 0 bases and J by 2 bases, and 11 bases separated the two germline ends. CDR3 length equals 16 residues. The CDR3 DNA sequence: TGTGCCAGCAGCGTAGCTACAGGGTATAACACCGGGGAGCTGTTTTTT. This encodes CASSVATGYNTGELFF.

The V and J genes are TRBV10-3 and TRBJ2-2, with 12 bases lining up with TRBD2. The CDR3 extends over 16 amino acids. The ends lost 5 bases at V and 4 bases at J; junction bases unmatched: 5. Per the germline V gene, CDR1 is ENHRY and CDR2 is SYGVKD. CDR3 residues: CAISLTSGGPTGELFF. The CDR3 region has the DNA TGTGCCATCAGTCTTACTAGCGGGGGGCCCACCGGGGAGCTGTTTTTT.

V is TRBV6-6 and J is TRBJ1-1; D call uncertain. The V gene's germline CDR1 is MNHNY and CDR2 SVGAGI (reference sequence). There are 12 residues in the CDR3. The V gene lost 5 bases and the J gene lost 0 bases, with 4 bases spanning the gap. The DNA for the CDR3 is TGTGCCAGCAGTACAGTGAACACTGAAGCTTTCTTT. Its translation: CASSTVNTEAFF.

The V gene is TRBV4-1, the J gene TRBJ2-3; 11 positions match TRBD2. Per the germline V gene, CDR1 is MGHRA and CDR2 is YSYEKL. This CDR3 has 16 amino acids. V lost 2 bases to trimming and J lost 3 bases; unmatched junction nucleotides: 4. This chain's CDR3 is CASSQLGLAGTDTQYF. CDR3 nucleotide sequence: TGCGCCAGCAGCCAACTAGGACTAGCGGGTACAGATACGCAGTATTTT.

The gene calls are TRBV19 and TRBJ1-2; TRBD1 aligns across 7 bases. CDR3 length equals 15 residues. J was trimmed by 3 bases and V by 1 base; bases with no gene match: 5. Per the germline V gene, CDR1 is LNHDA and CDR2 is SQIVND (reference sequence). CDR3 protein: CASSIAPGTDYGYTF. For the CDR3, the DNA is TGTGCCAGTAGTATAGCACCCGGGACAGACTATGGCTACACCTTC.

V is TRBV6-1 and J is TRBJ2-3; TRBD1 is a possible D gene (5 bases). Germline CDR1 MNHNS, CDR2 SASEGT. This CDR3 comprises 15 residues. V gave up 1 base and J gave up 4 bases, with 12 bases separating them. The CDR3 bases are TGTGCCAGCAGTGAAGTCGGCAGGGCCTCAGATACGCAGTATTTT. This sequence encodes CASSEVGRASDTQYF.

Remarks on this clone: An end of the junction does not agree with germline; a read error may underlie this. The V call is TRBV5-1, the J call TRBJ2-6; 9 bases match TRBD1. This CDR3 region has 19 residues. CDR1 and CDR2 from the germline V gene are SGHRS and YFSETQ. The CDR3 here is CASSLLGQGWDSEANVLTF. The CDR3 DNA is TGCGCCAGCAGCTTACTGGGACAGGGTTGGGACTCTGAGGCCAACGTCCTGACTTTC.